The 3 T cell receptor beta chains given below trace back to one sample, sequenced in a study of human T cells and chemical hapten exposure. TCRdb re-called the RACE reads with MiXCR, one entry per CDR3 protein. Altogether 190,000 or so distinct CDR3 sequences are present, approximately 26% being singletons, with the ten largest covering roughly 2.5%. Time point denoted: patch test 3, about 24 weeks after DPC sensitization. This sample's treatment: therapeutic diphenylcyclopropenone sensitization with weekly scalp DPC. Sequenced here: whole blood, sampled in connection with sensitization to the hapten diphenylcyclopropenone (DPC). The receptors derive from a woman aged 40 to 50 with alopecia areata. Some clones in this sample may be carry-over from other donors' samples.

This clonotype was counted at least ten times. The J gene is TRBJ2-1, the V gene TRBV7-2; D is perhaps TRBD1 (5 bases). The CDR3 contains 14 residues. Looked up from germline, CDR1 is SGHTA and CDR2 is FQGNSA. V lost 1 base to trimming and J lost 5 bases, with 9 bases between them. CDR3 in amino acids: CASSLVRTHNEQFF. CDR3 DNA sequence: TGTGCCAGCAGCTTAGTCCGGACACACAATGAGCAGTTCTTC.

This rearrangement joins TRBV12-3 or TRBV12-4 to TRBJ1-3, with D unresolved. The CDR3 runs 14 residues. The V and J ends lost 6 bases and 4 bases respectively, with 13 bases between them. CDR3 nucleotides: TGTGCCAGCAGCCCTCGGGGAGGAGGAAACACCATATATTTT. It specifies CASSPRGGGNTIYF.

In this sample, this clonotype turned up a few times. V and J are TRBV12-3 or TRBV12-4 and TRBJ1-2; no definite D call. V was cut by 5 bases and J by 5 bases, with 9 bases left in between. This CDR3 contains 12 residues. CDR3 sequence (DNA): TGTGCCAGCAGTCGAGGCTGGTATGGCTACACCTTC. Translating gives CASSRGWYGYTF.